The entry below describes one T cell receptor beta chain. Its antigen is unidentified. This entry comes from a study of radiation and T cells in renal cell carcinoma. Indicated time point: blood 4 weeks post-SBRT, at nephrectomy. Treatment reported: 15 Gy SBRT to primary tumor, nephrectomy 4 weeks later. Nephrectomy followed 15 Gy stereotactic body radiation by 4 weeks. This renal cell carcinoma was of the clear cell type. Clones were sequenced by immunoSEQ multiplex PCR, and TCRdb holds only the in-frame ones, with some missing. The sample records 140,000 to 150,000 clones, approximately 86% being singletons. Germline CDR1 MDHEN, CDR2 SYDVKM. There are 16 residues in the CDR3. V was pared by 4 bases and J by 1 base, with 7 bases of the junction left unmatched. Study-level findings and limits: Without pretreatment biopsies, baseline tumor clonotype presence was undetermined.

Sample: blood, taken from a patient whose treatment included radiotherapy and nephrectomy. This sequence joins TRBV28 and TRBJ1-1; 9 bases match TRBD1. This receptor was taken from a woman between 50 and 59 years old with renal cell carcinoma. The CDR3 DNA is TGTGCCAGCAGTTCCCATTGGACAGGGGCGAACACTGAAGCTTTCTTT. It translates to CASSSHWTGANTEAFF.